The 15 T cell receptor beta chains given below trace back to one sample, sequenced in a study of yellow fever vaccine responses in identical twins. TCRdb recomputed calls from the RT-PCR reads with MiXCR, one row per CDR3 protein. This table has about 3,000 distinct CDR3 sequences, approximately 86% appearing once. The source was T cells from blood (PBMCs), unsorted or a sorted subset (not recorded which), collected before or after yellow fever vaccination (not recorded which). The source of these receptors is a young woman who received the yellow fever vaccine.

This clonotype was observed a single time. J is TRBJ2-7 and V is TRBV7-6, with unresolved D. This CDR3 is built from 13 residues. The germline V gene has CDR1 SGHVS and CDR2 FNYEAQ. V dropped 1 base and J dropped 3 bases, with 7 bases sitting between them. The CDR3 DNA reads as TGTGCCAGCAGCTTAGGACCGATCTACGAGCAGTACTTC. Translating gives CASSLGPIYEQYF. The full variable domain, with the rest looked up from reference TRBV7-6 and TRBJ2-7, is GAGVSQSPRYKVTKRGQDVALRCDPISGHVSLYWYRQALGQGPEFLTYFNYEAQQDKSGLPNDRFSAERPEGSISTLTIQRTEQRDSAMYRCASSLGPIYEQYFGPGTRLTVT.

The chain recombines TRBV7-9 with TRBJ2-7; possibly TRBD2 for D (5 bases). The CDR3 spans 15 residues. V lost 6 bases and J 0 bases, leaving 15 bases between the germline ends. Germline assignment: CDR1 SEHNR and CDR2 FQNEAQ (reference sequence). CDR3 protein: CASSSRGAASYEQYF. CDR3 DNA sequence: TGTGCCAGCAGTTCCCGGGGAGCGGCCTCCTACGAGCAGTACTTC.

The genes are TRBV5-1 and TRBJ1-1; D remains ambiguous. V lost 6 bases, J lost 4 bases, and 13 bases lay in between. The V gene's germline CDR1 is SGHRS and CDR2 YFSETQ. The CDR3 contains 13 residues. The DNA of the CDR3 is TGCGCCAGCAAGGGCTCGGGAGTCACTGAAGCTTTCTTT. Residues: CASKGSGVTEAFF.

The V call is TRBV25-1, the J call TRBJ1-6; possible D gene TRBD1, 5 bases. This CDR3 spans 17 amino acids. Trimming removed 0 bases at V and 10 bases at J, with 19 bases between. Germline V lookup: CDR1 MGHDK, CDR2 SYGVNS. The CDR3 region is CASSEYKGWDGESPLHF. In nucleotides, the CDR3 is TGTGCCAGCAGTGAATATAAAGGGTGGGACGGTGAATCACCCCTCCACTTT.

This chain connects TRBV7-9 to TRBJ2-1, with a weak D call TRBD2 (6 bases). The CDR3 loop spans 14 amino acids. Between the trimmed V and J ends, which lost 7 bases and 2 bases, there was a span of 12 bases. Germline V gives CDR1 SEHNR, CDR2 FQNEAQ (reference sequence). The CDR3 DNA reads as TGTGCCAGCATCCCAGGAGGGCCCTACAATGAGCAGTTCTTC. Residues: CASIPGGPYNEQFF.

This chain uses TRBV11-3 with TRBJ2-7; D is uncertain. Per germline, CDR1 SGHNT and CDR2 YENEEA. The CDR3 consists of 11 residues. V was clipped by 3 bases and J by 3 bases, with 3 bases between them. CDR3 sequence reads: CASSFIYEQYF. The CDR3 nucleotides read TGTGCCAGCAGCTTTATCTACGAGCAGTACTTC.

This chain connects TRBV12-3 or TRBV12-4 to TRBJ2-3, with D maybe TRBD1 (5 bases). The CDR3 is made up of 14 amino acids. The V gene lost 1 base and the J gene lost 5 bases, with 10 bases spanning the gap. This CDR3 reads CASSLGRVGDTQYF. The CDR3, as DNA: TGTGCCAGCAGTTTAGGCAGGGTAGGAGATACGCAGTATTTT.

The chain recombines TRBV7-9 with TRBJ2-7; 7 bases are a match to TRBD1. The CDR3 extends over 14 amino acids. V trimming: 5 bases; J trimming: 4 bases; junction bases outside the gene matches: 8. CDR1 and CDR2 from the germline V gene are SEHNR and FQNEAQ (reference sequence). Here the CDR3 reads CASSPRDSGYEQYF. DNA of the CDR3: TGTGCCAGCAGCCCCCGGGACAGCGGTTACGAGCAGTACTTC.

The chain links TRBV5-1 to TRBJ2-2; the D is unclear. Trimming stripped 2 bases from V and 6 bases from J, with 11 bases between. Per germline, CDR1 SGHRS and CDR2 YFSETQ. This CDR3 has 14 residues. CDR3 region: CASSFITGSGELFF. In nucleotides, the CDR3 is TGCGCCAGCAGCTTCATTACGGGCTCCGGGGAGCTGTTTTTT.

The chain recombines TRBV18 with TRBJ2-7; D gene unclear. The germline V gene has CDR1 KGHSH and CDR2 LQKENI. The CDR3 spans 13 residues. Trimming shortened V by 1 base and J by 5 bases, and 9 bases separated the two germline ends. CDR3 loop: CASSPRMDDEQYF. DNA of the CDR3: TGTGCCAGCTCACCACGGATGGACGACGAGCAGTACTTC.

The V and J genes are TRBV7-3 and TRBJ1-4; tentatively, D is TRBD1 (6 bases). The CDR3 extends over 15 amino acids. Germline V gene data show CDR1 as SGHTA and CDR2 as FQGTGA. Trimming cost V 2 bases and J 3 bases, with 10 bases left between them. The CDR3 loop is CASSLSGQPNEKLFF. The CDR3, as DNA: TGTGCCAGCAGCTTATCAGGACAGCCTAATGAAAAACTGTTTTTT.

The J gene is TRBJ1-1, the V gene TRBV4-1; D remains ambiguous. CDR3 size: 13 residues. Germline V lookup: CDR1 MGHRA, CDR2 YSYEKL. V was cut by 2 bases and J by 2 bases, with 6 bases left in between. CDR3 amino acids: CASSQYGNTEAFF. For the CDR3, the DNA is TGCGCCAGCAGCCAATACGGAAACACTGAAGCTTTCTTT.

CDR3 protein: CASSLKGEQFF. CDR3 in DNA: TGTGCCAGCAGTTTGAAGGGTGAGCAGTTCTTC. The J gene is TRBJ2-1, the V gene TRBV28; D not resolved. The CDR3 sequence is 11 residues long. The V gene lost 3 bases and the J gene lost 9 bases, with 6 bases spanning the gap. Germline-derived CDR1 and CDR2 are MDHEN and SYDVKM.

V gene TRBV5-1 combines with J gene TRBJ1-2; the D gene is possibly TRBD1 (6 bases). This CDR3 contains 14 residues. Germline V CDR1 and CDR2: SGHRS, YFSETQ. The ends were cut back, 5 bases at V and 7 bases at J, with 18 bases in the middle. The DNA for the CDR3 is TGCGCCAGCAGACTCAGGACAGAGGGTGGTGGCTACACCTTC. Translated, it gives CASRLRTEGGGYTF.

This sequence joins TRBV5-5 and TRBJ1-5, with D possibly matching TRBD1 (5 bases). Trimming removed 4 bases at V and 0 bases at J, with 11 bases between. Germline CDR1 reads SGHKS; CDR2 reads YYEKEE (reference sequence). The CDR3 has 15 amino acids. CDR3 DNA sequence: TGTGCCAGCAGCCCGAACAGGAATAGCAATCAGCCCCAGCATTTT. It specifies CASSPNRNSNQPQHF.